Listed here is a single TCR beta chain. The CDR3 loop spans 15 amino acids. Trimming took off 0 bases at V and 1 base at J, with 7 bases between the two ends. CDR1 SGDLS and CDR2 YYNGEE come from the germline V gene. TCR beta libraries were built with iRepertoire HTBI primers and Arm-PCR of CDR3 regions. Each CDR3 protein is one row after TCRdb ran MiXCR on the multiplex PCR reads. Here the sample spans under 500,000 distinct CDR3 sequences, around 21% being singletons. The record originates from a study of regulatory T cells in long-lasting Graves disease. The time point was: persistent/refractory GD, antithyroid drugs over 5 years with positive TRAb. After RNA was extracted from PBMCs, the TCR library was made from it. Patients were enrolled at an endocrinology department in Xi'an, China.

The chain couples TRBV9 to TRBJ2-2; TRBD1 is a possible D gene (6 bases). This sequence originates from a female donor with Graves disease. The sample consisted of peripheral blood mononuclear cells (PBMCs), taken when the disease was refractory, from a patient treated with antithyroid drugs. The CDR3 nucleotides read TGTGCCAGCAGCGTAGAAGGGGGGAACACCGGGGAGCTGTTTTTT. As protein: CASSVEGGNTGELFF.